This TCR beta chain was observed in a study of immune cell composition in non-small cell lung cancer. Whole-study results and caveats: Squamous lung tumours showed higher top 10 clone scores and clonality than adenocarcinomas.

To note about this clone: The antigen is undetermined.

Repertoires were generated with immunoSEQ multiplex PCR, while TCRdb's copy carries only in-frame clones and drops some. The sample has some 13,000 clones; approximately 80% are singletons. V lost 4 bases to trimming and J lost 0 bases; unmatched junction nucleotides: 12. Germline CDR1 reads KGHSH; CDR2 reads LQKENI. The CDR3 consists of 18 residues. V usage is TRBV18 and J usage is TRBJ1-5; 7 positions match TRBD1. The sample consisted of lung tumor tissue. This clonotype originated in a human donor with non-small cell lung cancer. CDR3 region: CASSLRQAGGYSNQPQHF. The CDR3 DNA is TGTGCCAGCTCACTACGCCAGGCAGGGGGTTATAGCAATCAGCCCCAGCATTTT.